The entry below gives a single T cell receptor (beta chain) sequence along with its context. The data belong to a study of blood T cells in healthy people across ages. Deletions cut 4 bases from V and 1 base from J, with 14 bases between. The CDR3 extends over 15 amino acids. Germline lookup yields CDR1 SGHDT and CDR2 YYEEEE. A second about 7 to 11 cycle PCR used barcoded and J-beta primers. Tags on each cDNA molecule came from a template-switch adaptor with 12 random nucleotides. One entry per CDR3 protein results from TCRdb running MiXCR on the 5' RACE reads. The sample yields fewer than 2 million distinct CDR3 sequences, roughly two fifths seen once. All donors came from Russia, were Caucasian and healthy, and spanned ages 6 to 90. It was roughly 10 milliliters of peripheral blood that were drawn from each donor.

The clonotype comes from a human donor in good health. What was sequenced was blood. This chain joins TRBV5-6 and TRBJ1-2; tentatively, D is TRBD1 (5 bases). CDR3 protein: CASSAQDTLNYGYTF. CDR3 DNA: TGTGCCAGCAGCGCCCAGGACACCCTTAACTATGGCTACACCTTC.